Presented here are 18 T cell receptor beta chains from one specimen sequenced in a study of blood T cell repertoires in COVID-19. Generated by immunoSEQ multiplex PCR, the TCRdb table keeps only in-frame clones and is missing some. This table has some 45,000 clones, 80% to 90% appearing once. Source material: peripheral blood. Receptors were obtained from a man between 60 and 70 years old with active COVID-19.

V and J are TRBV28 and TRBJ2-7; 9 positions agree with TRBD2. CDR3 length: 15 residues. V trimming: 6 bases; J trimming: 7 bases; junction bases outside the gene matches: 13. Germline V lookup: CDR1 MDHEN, CDR2 SYDVKM. In DNA, the CDR3 is TGTGCCAGCAGCCCCGCCGGGACTAGCTTTTATGAGCAGTACTTC. Amino acid sequence: CASSPAGTSFYEQYF.

The rearrangement links TRBV7-8 to TRBJ2-2, with D possibly being TRBD2 (5 bases). Trimming took 5 bases from V and 7 from J, leaving 11 bases between them. Germline CDR1 is SGHVS and CDR2 is FQNEAQ. This CDR3 is built from 13 residues. The CDR3 sequence is CASSPGLNGELFF. CDR3 nucleotides: TGTGCCAGCAGCCCAGGACTGAACGGGGAGCTGTTTTTT.

This chain joins TRBV2 and TRBJ2-5; 15 positions match TRBD2. The CDR3 contains 17 residues. Unmatched junction bases numbered 9, after V lost 6 bases and J lost 4 bases. Germline V CDR1 and CDR2: SNHLY, FYNNEI. CDR3 in amino acids: CASSAGTSGGPSETQYF. CDR3 sequence (DNA): TGTGCCAGCAGCGCTGGGACTAGCGGGGGGCCTTCAGAGACCCAGTACTTC.

This chain links TRBV7-9 with TRBJ2-2, with 9 bases identical to TRBD1. V shed 1 base, J shed 11 bases, and the junction held 5 bases outside the gene matches. The CDR3 is 14 residues long. The germline gives CDR1 SEHNR, CDR2 FQNEAQ (reference sequence). Here the CDR3 reads CASSLGTGVAELFF. The CDR3 DNA reads as TGTGCCAGCAGCTTAGGGACAGGGGTCGCCGAGCTGTTTTTT.

CDR3 amino acids: CASSERQQKTKQYF. The CDR3 nucleotides read TGTGCCAGCAGTGAACGACAACAGAAGACGAAGCAGTACTTC. The chain recombines TRBV2 with TRBJ2-7, with D unresolved. Looked up from germline, CDR1 is SNHLY and CDR2 is FYNNEI. V lost 2 bases and J 8 bases, leaving 16 bases between the germline ends. CDR3 length: 14 amino acids.

The gene calls are TRBV20-1 and TRBJ1-2, with 9 nucleotides matching TRBD1. V lost 3 bases, J lost 8 bases, and 7 bases stayed unmatched. The CDR3 extends over 13 amino acids. CDR1 is DFQATT, CDR2 SNEGSKA, per germline (reference sequence). The CDR3 DNA reads as TGCAGTGCTAGTAGGGACAGGGTTGAAGGCTACACCTTC. This gives the protein CSASRDRVEGYTF.

The V call is TRBV6-2 or TRBV6-3, the J call TRBJ2-5; maybe TRBD1 (6 bases). The V gene's germline CDR1 is MNHEY and CDR2 SVGEGT. This CDR3 region has 14 residues. V lost 5 bases and J 2 bases, leaving 12 bases between the germline ends. CDR3 protein: CASSSGQTQETQYF. The CDR3 nucleotides are TGTGCCAGCAGTAGTGGACAGACACAAGAGACCCAGTACTTC.

The V and J genes are TRBV6-5 and TRBJ2-7; possibly TRBD1 for D (5 bases). Trimming left V 6 bases short and J 2 bases short, with 17 bases between. This CDR3 is built from 15 residues. The germline CDR1 and CDR2 sequences are MNHEY and SVGAGI. The CDR3: CASRSMGRVPYEQYF. Here the CDR3 DNA reads TGTGCCAGCAGATCTATGGGCAGGGTCCCCTACGAGCAGTACTTC.

This chain uses TRBV5-8 with TRBJ2-1; maybe TRBD1 (5 bases). Germline CDR1 is SGHTS and CDR2 is YDEGEE. Trimming shortened V by 0 bases and J by 2 bases, and 12 bases separated the two germline ends. CDR3 size: 16 residues. The CDR3 region has the DNA TGTGCCAGCAGCTTGGGGCAGGGAACCCCCTACAATGAGCAGTTCTTC. Translation: CASSLGQGTPYNEQFF.

This clone appeared a few times. This chain joins TRBV7-2 and TRBJ1-1, with 8 positions matching TRBD1. Trimming at V came to 5 bases and at J to 4 bases, leaving 9 bases not matched to a gene. This CDR3 contains 15 residues. The germline CDR1 and CDR2 sequences are SGHTA and FQGNSA. As DNA, the CDR3 is TGTGCCAGCAGCAAACGGGACAGGTCGGTCACTGAAGCTTTCTTT. Translation: CASSKRDRSVTEAFF.

CDR3 protein: CASSRGQVSYNEQFF. The CDR3 DNA sequence: TGCGCCAGCAGCCGAGGACAGGTTTCCTACAATGAGCAGTTCTTC. The J gene is TRBJ2-1, the V gene TRBV4-1, with TRBD1 matching 7 bases. There are 15 residues in the CDR3. CDR1 and CDR2 (germline): MGHRA, YSYEKL. V shed 4 bases, J shed 1 base, and the junction held 4 bases outside the gene matches.

This sequence joins TRBV18 and TRBJ2-3; D is undetermined. The CDR3 runs to 16 residues. CDR1 is KGHSH, CDR2 LQKENI, per germline. V dropped 3 bases and J dropped 0 bases, with 13 bases sitting between them. The chain's CDR3 is CASSPQELYSTDTQYF. In nucleotides, the CDR3 is TGTGCCAGCTCACCGCAGGAACTGTATAGCACAGATACGCAGTATTTT.

This chain connects TRBV6-1 to TRBJ1-2; weak D call: TRBD1 (5 bases). Germline V CDR1 and CDR2: MNHNS, SASEGT. With 0 bases removed from V and 0 bases from J, the gap between germline ends came to 11 bases. The CDR3 loop spans 16 amino acids. CDR3 protein: CASSEAGRLANYGYTF. The CDR3, as DNA: TGTGCCAGCAGTGAAGCGGGGCGGCTAGCTAACTATGGCTACACCTTC.

V gene TRBV10-3 combines with J gene TRBJ1-4; TRBD1 is a possible D gene (6 bases). V lost 6 bases, J lost 5 bases, and 10 bases lay in between. CDR1 is ENHRY, CDR2 SYGVKD, per germline. This CDR3 spans 13 amino acids. The CDR3 is CAIRGGQNEKLFF. The DNA of the CDR3 is TGTGCCATCAGAGGAGGACAGAATGAAAAACTGTTTTTT.

V gene TRBV7-2 combines with J gene TRBJ2-3; possible D gene TRBD2, 5 bases. Trimming stripped 4 bases from V and 6 bases from J, with 11 bases between. Per the germline V gene, CDR1 is SGHTA and CDR2 is FQGNSA. The CDR3 is 13 residues long. CDR3 in DNA: TGTGCCAGCAGCTATAGTAGCGCGGATACGCAGTATTTT. It yields the protein CASSYSSADTQYF.

The genes are TRBV5-4 and TRBJ1-6; TRBD1 might be the D (6 bases). Trimming took off 0 bases at V and 10 bases at J, with 14 bases between the two ends. Germline CDR1 reads SGHNT; CDR2 reads YYREEE (reference sequence). There are 15 residues in the CDR3. The CDR3 sequence is CASSLADSRGSPLHF. In nucleotides, the CDR3 is TGTGCCAGCAGCTTGGCGGACAGCCGTGGGTCACCCCTCCACTTT.

The chain has TRBV4-1 and TRBJ1-2; 9 bases are a match to TRBD1. Germline V gives CDR1 MGHRA, CDR2 YSYEKL. The CDR3 spans 14 residues. Germline trimming cut 4 bases from V and 1 base from J; bases unmatched to any gene: 1. The CDR3: CASSPGQGNYGYTF. Written as DNA, the CDR3 is TGCGCCAGCAGCCCGGGACAGGGTAACTATGGCTACACCTTC.

The chain links TRBV19 to TRBJ2-7; D is ambiguous. The CDR3 contains 12 residues. The germline V gene has CDR1 LNHDA and CDR2 SQIVND (reference sequence). The V and J ends lost 2 bases and 8 bases respectively, with 10 bases between them. The CDR3 sequence is CASSIKGVQQYF. In nucleotides, the CDR3 is TGTGCCAGTAGTATAAAAGGAGTCCAGCAGTACTTC.